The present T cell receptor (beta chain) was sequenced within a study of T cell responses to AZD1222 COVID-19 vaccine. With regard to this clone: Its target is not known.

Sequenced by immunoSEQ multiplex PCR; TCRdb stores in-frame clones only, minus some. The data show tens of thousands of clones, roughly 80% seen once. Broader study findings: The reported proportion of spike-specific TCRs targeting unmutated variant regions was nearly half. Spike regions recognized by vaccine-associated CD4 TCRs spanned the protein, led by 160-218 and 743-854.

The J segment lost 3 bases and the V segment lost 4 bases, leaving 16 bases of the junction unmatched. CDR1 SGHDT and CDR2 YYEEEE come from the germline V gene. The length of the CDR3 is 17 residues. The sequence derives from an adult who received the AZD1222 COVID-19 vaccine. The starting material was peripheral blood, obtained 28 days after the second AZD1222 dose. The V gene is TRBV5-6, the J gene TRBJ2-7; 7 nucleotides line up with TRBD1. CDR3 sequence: CASSPAWGQWVHYEQYF. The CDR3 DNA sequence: TGTGCCAGCAGCCCGGCTTGGGGACAGTGGGTCCACTACGAGCAGTACTTC.